Sequencing of this TCR beta chain was carried out in a study of Graves' ophthalmopathy and Graves' hyperthyroidism. Overall study findings and caveats: Clonotypes were expanded in thyroid at above 0.001 frequency, and most also appeared in blood.

The CDR3 loop spans 14 amino acids. Trimming left V 4 bases short and J 6 bases short, with 16 bases between. In germline, CDR1 is SGHTA, CDR2 FQGNSA. TCR beta CDR3 amplification used RNA transcripts. First-round RT-PCR employed HTBI primers, with a second-round multiplex PCR after it. TCRdb passed the multiplex PCR reads through MiXCR, listing each CDR3 protein once. The sample holds a few hundred thousand distinct CDR3 sequences, about 18% seen once. As for this clonotype: The antigen is not known.

Material for sequencing was peripheral blood. The source is an adult woman with stable Graves' hyperthyroidism. The gene calls are TRBV7-2 and TRBJ2-7, with a tentative D call TRBD2 (6 bases). The CDR3, as DNA: TGTGCCAGCAGCTCATCTAGCGACTTTAGCGAGCAGTACTTC. This translates into CASSSSSDFSEQYF. The full variable domain, its missing parts supplied by reference TRBV7-2 and TRBJ2-7, is GAGVSQSPSNKVTEKGKDVELRCDPISGHTALYWYRQSLGQGLEFLIYFQGNSAPDKSGLPSDRFSAERTGGSVSTLTIQRTQQEDSAVYLCASSSSSDFSEQYFGPGTRLTVT.